The present TCR beta chain was sequenced within a study of shared clonotypes between healthy human individuals. Clones were sequenced by immunoSEQ multiplex PCR, and TCRdb holds only the in-frame ones, with some missing. Here the sample spans 190,000 or so clones, approximately 61% being singletons. The germline gives CDR1 MNHNY, CDR2 SVGAGI (reference sequence). Deletions cut 5 bases from V and 4 bases from J, with 12 bases between. The CDR3 runs 14 residues. Sequencing used memory CD4+ T cells sorted from blood. This sample's subset: CD45RA-negative fraction. V gene TRBV6-6 combines with J gene TRBJ1-5; the D is unclear. The clonotype originates from a man between 25 and 39 years old in good health. The DNA for the CDR3 is TGTGCCAGCAGTCCCGATTACTCAAATCAGCCCCAGCATTTT. Its translation is CASSPDYSNQPQHF.